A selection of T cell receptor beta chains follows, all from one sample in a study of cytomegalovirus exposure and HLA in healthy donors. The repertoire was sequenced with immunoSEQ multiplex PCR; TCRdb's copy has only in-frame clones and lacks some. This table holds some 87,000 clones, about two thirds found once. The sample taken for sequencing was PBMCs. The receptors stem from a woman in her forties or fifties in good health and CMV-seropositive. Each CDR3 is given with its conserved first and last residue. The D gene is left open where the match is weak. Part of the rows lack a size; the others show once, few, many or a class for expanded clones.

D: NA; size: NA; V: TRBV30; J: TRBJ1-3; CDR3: CAWSSGRVFSGNTIYF; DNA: TGTGCCTGGAGTAGCGGGAGAGTCTTCTCTGGAAACACCATATATTTT
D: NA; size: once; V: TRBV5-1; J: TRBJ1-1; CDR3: CASSLQGRGLNTEAFF; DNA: TGCGCCAGCAGCTTGCAAGGCAGGGGATTAAACACTGAAGCTTTCTTT
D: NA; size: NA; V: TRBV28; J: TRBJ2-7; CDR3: CASSPDMGRPYEQYF; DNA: TGTGCCAGCAGTCCGGACATGGGTAGACCTTACGAGCAGTACTTC
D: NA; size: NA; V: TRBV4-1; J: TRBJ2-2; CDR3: CASSRGGQGNTGELFF; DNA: TGCGCCAGCAGCCGGGGGGGGCAGGGAAATACCGGGGAGCTGTTTTTT
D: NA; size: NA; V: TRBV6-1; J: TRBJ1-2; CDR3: CASSKTDYGYTF; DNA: TGTGCCAGCAGTAAGACAGATTATGGCTACACCTTC
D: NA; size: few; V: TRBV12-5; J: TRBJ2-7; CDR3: CASGFLSSYEQYF; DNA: TGTGCTAGTGGTTTTCTTAGCTCCTACGAGCAGTACTTC
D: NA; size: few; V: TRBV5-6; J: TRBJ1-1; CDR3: CASSLEAGEAFF; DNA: TGTGCCAGCAGCTTGGAAGCTGGTGAAGCTTTCTTT
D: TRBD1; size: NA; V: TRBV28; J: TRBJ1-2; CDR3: CASRQTGTGDRGYTF; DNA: TGTGCCAGCAGACAGACCGGGACAGGGGATCGTGGCTACACCTTC
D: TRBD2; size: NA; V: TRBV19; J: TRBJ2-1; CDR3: CASSTGGRGYHEQFF; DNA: TGTGCCAGTAGTACAGGCGGGAGGGGTTACCATGAGCAGTTCTTC
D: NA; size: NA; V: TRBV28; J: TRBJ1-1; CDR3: CASLRGGMNTEAFF; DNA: TGTGCCAGCTTGAGGGGGGGAATGAACACTGAAGCTTTCTTT
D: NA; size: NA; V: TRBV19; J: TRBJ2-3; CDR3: CASSIASATDTQYF; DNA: TGTGCCAGTAGTATAGCTAGTGCCACAGATACGCAGTATTTT
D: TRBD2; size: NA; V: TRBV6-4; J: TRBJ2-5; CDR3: CASPPTSGDPQETQYF; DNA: TGTGCCAGCCCCCCGACTAGCGGAGACCCCCAAGAGACCCAGTACTTC
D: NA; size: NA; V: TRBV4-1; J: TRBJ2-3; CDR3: CASSPPGPRADTQYF; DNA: TGCGCCAGCAGCCCCCCGGGCCCCAGGGCAGATACGCAGTATTTT
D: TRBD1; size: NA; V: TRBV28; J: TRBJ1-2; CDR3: CASSLGTGGIDGYTF; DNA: TGTGCCAGCAGTTTAGGGACAGGGGGCATCGATGGCTACACCTTC
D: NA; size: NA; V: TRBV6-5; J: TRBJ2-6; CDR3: CASLRAGANVLTF; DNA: TGTGCCAGCCTCAGGGCTGGGGCCAACGTCCTGACTTTC
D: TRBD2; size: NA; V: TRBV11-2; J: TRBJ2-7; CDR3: CASSSREAGSYEQYF; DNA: TGTGCCAGCAGCTCGCGGGAGGCCGGCTCCTACGAGCAGTACTTC
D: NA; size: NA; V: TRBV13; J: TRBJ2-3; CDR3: CASSSWDGLSYTDTQYF; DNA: TGTGCCAGCAGCTCATGGGATGGACTGTCCTACACAGATACGCAGTATTTT
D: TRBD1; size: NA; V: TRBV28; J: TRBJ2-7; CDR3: CASSDRGNTHEQYF; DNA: TGTGCCAGCAGCGACAGGGGTAATACCCACGAGCAGTACTTC
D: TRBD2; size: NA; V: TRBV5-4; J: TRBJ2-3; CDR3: CASSIGYSSGPYTDTQYF; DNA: TGTGCCAGCAGCATAGGGTACTCTAGCGGACCCTACACAGATACGCAGTATTTT
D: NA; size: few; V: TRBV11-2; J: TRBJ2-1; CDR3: CASSFHGAYEQFF; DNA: TGTGCCAGCAGCTTCCACGGTGCTTATGAGCAGTTCTTC
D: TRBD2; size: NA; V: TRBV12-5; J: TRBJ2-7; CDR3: CASGLGGGRREDYEQYF; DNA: TGTGCTAGTGGCCTGGGCGGCGGGAGGCGGGAGGACTACGAGCAGTACTTC
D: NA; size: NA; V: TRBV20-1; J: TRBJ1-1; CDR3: CSARRTAEAFF; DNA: TGCAGTGCTAGAAGGACAGCTGAAGCTTTCTTT
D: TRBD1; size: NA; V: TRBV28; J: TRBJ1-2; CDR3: CASSPGTGSGYTF; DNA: TGTGCCAGCAGTCCAGGGACAGGGTCTGGCTACACCTTC
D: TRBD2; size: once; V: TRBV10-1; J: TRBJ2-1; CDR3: CASSETSGSYLGEQFF; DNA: TGCGCCAGCAGTGAGACTAGCGGGAGTTATCTCGGTGAGCAGTTCTTC
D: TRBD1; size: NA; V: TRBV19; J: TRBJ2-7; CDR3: CASRPGTGGPYEQYF; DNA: TGTGCCAGTAGACCCGGGACAGGGGGCCCCTACGAGCAGTACTTC
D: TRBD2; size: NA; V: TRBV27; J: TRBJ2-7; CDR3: CASSSPTSGATYEQYF; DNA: TGTGCCAGCAGTTCCCCGACTAGCGGGGCAACCTACGAGCAGTACTTC
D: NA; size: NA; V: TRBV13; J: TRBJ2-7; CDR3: CASSSSALLTGRSYEQYF; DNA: TGTGCCAGCAGCTCCTCGGCTCTTCTGACAGGGAGGTCCTACGAGCAGTACTTC
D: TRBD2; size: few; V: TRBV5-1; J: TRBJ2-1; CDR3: CASSLGLAGLAYNEQFF; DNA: TGCGCCAGCAGCTTAGGACTAGCGGGCCTTGCCTACAATGAGCAGTTCTTC
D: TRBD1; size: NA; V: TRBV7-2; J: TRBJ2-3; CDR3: CASSLAPPRQGIADTQYF; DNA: TGTGCCAGCAGCTTAGCGCCCCCGCGACAGGGTATCGCAGATACGCAGTATTTT
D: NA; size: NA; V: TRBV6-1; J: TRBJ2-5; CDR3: CASVGGYWKQETQYF; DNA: TGTGCCAGCGTAGGGGGTTATTGGAAACAAGAGACCCAGTACTTC
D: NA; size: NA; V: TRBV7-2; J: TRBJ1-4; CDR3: CASSQTNEKLFF; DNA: TGTGCCAGCAGCCAAACTAATGAAAAACTGTTTTTT
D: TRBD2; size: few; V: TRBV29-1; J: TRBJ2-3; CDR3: CSGGTRTSGTDTQYF; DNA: TGCAGCGGGGGGACTAGGACTAGCGGCACAGATACGCAGTATTTT
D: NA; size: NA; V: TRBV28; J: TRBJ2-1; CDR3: CASSPPTSRDEQFF; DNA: TGTGCCAGCAGTCCCCCCACTAGTAGGGATGAGCAGTTCTTC
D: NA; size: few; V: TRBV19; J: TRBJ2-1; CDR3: CASTPDRGDEQFF; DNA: TGTGCCAGTACACCCGACCGGGGTGATGAGCAGTTCTTC
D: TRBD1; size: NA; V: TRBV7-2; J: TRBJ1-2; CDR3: CASSWDRANYGYTF; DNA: TGTGCCAGCAGCTGGGACAGAGCTAACTATGGCTACACCTTC
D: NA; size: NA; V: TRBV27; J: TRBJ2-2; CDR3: CASSPRVYGELFF; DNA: TGTGCCAGCAGTCCCCGAGTGTACGGGGAGCTGTTTTTT
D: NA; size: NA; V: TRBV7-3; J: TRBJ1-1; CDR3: CASSQGRTAYTEAFF; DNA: TGTGCCAGCAGCCAAGGTCGGACAGCTTACACTGAAGCTTTCTTT